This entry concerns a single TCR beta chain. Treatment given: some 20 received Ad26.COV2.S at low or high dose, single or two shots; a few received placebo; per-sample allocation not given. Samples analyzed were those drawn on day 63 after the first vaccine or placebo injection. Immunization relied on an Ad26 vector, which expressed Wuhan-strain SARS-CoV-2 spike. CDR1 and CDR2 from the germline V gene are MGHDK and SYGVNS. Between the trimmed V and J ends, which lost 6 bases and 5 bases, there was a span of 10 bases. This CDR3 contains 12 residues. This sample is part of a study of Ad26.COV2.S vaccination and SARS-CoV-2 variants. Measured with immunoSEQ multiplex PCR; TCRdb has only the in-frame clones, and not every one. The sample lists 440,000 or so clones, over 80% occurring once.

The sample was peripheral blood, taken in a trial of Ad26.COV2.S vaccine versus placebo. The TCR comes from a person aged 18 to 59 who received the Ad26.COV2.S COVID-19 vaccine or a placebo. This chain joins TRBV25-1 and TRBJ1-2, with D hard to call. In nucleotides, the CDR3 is TGTGCCAGCAGGGCCGGGATATATGGCTACACCTTC. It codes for CASRAGIYGYTF.